This T cell receptor (beta chain) was profiled in a study of OX40 agonist ivuxolimab in advanced cancers. Across the whole study: Subjects had a mean age of about 65 years, with a range of 23 to 79; about 83% were male. Study-wide results and caveats: With doses of 0.1-3.0 mg/kg, partial responders showed among the lowest clonal expansion. CD8+ T cells were the subset that, on average, had more expanded clones than CD4+.

The length of the CDR3 is 16 residues. V dropped 7 bases and J dropped 2; count of bases not matched to a gene: 9. CDR1 is LNHDA, CDR2 SQIVND, per germline (reference sequence). Profiled with immunoSEQ multiplex PCR; TCRdb holds only in-frame clones, not every one. This table has more than 60,000 clones, about 88% appearing once. This clone has only one observation. Its antigen is still unknown. This TCR derives from an adult with an advanced solid tumor such as melanoma, head and neck, liver or kidney cancer. Here the sequenced sample was CD4+ or CD8+ T cells sorted from blood, taken in a trial of the OX40 agonist ivuxolimab. J is TRBJ2-1 and V is TRBV19, with TRBD1 matching 9 bases. The CDR3 loop is CASKYSGTGPYNEQFF. Here the CDR3 DNA reads TGTGCCAGTAAATACTCCGGGACAGGGCCCTACAATGAGCAGTTCTTC.